This record looks at one TCR beta chain sequence and its context. What it recognizes is unknown. MiXCR was run by TCRdb on the reads, yielding one entry per CDR3 protein. This table has nearly 550,000 distinct CDR3 sequences, 16% appearing once. This sample was included in a study of T cell repertoires in cytomegalovirus infection. Background on the study: Matching HLA type and CMV infection were both indicated by public TCR beta signatures. Study-wide results and limits: Ex vivo, HLA-C-restricted CMV-specific TCR beta clonotypes prevailed over the rest of the response. Identification of carriers of CMV plus the relevant HLA was performed using cumulative public TCR beta family frequency.

Sequenced sample: CD8+ T cells from PBMCs. This TCR came from a human donor in good health (CMV status not recorded). Some clones in this sample may be carry-over from other donors' samples.

CDR3 DNA: TGCAGTGCTCCTGACAGGTTCTCCTACGAGCAGTACTTC. It is translated as CSAPDRFSYEQYF. The chain employs TRBV20-1 and TRBJ2-7, with D perhaps TRBD1 (6 bases). V was clipped by 5 bases and J by 0 bases, with 11 bases between them. The CDR3 loop spans 13 amino acids. Germline V gene lookup returns CDR1 DFQATT and CDR2 SNEGSKA (reference sequence).